This passage covers 25 T cell receptor beta chains from one sample sequenced in a study of OX40 agonist ivuxolimab in advanced cancers. Some clones are missing from TCRdb's copy, which holds only in-frame ones; the method was immunoSEQ multiplex PCR. The sample consists of about 55,000 clones, almost 85% of them appearing once. The sample was CD4+ or CD8+ T cells sorted from blood, taken in a trial of the OX40 agonist ivuxolimab. The receptors were sampled from an adult with an advanced solid tumor such as melanoma, head and neck, liver or kidney cancer.

The chain combines TRBV5-1 with TRBJ1-2; 10 bases line up with TRBD1. This CDR3 is 15 amino acids long. Germline V lookup: CDR1 SGHRS, CDR2 YFSETQ. V lost 3 bases to trimming and J lost 6 bases; unmatched junction nucleotides: 8. In DNA, the CDR3 is TGCGCCAGCAGCTGGGGGGACAGGGGCAAAGATGGCTACACCTTC. Translation: CASSWGDRGKDGYTF.

CDR3 in amino acids: CASSLGLAGGLETQYF. The CDR3 DNA reads as TGTGCCAGCAGCTTGGGACTAGCGGGAGGGTTGGAGACCCAGTACTTC. J is TRBJ2-5 and V is TRBV13, with 16 bases lining up with TRBD2. Trimming cost V 3 bases and J 5 bases; bases outside gene matches: 3. CDR1 and CDR2 from the germline V gene are PRHDT and FYEKMQ (reference sequence). This CDR3 is built from 16 residues. Using reference TRBV13 and TRBJ2-5 for the parts outside the CDR3, the full variable domain is AAGVIQSPRHLIKEKRETATLKCYPIPRHDTVYWYQQGPGQDPQFLISFYEKMQSDKGSIPDRFSAQQFSDYHSELNMSSLELGDSALYFCASSLGLAGGLETQYFGPGTRLLVL.

This chain links TRBV7-9 with TRBJ1-2; TRBD1 might be the D (5 bases). The CDR3 spans 15 residues. Trimming took 1 base from V and 0 from J, leaving 9 bases between them. CDR1 and CDR2 (germline): SEHNR, FQNEAQ (reference sequence). CDR3 region: CASSLGGKTNYGYTF. CDR3 DNA: TGTGCCAGCAGCTTAGGGGGCAAGACTAACTATGGCTACACCTTC.

The chain is built from TRBV11-3 and TRBJ1-1; D is undetermined. In germline, CDR1 is SGHNT, CDR2 YENEEA. V was clipped by 3 bases and J by 7 bases, with 6 bases between them. CDR3 length: 11 residues. CDR3 protein: CASSLAHEAFF. The DNA for the CDR3 is TGTGCCAGCAGCTTGGCCCATGAAGCTTTCTTT.

This clone occurred once. The chain has TRBV19 and TRBJ2-1; 16 bases align to TRBD2. Germline V gene lookup returns CDR1 LNHDA and CDR2 SQIVND (reference sequence). This CDR3 has 15 amino acids. Germline trimming cut 5 bases from V and 7 bases from J; bases unmatched to any gene: 2. The CDR3 nucleotides are TGTGCCAGTAGTTTGGGACTAGCGGGAGGGAATGAGCAGTTCTTC. Its protein product is CASSLGLAGGNEQFF.

The chain couples TRBV7-9 to TRBJ2-7; 11 nucleotides match TRBD1. Germline lookup yields CDR1 SEHNR and CDR2 FQNEAQ (reference sequence). The CDR3 covers 15 residues. V shed 5 bases and J 5 bases; nucleotides not matched to a gene: 8. CDR3 amino acids: CASSPWDRGSDEQYF. The CDR3 coding sequence is TGTGCCAGCAGCCCGTGGGACAGGGGGTCGGACGAGCAGTACTTC. The full variable domain, with the rest looked up from reference TRBV7-9 and TRBJ2-7, is DTGVSQNPRHKITKRGQNVTFRCDPISEHNRLYWYRQTLGQGPEFLTYFQNEAQLEKSRLLSDRFSAERPKGSFSTLEIQRTEQGDSAMYLCASSPWDRGSDEQYFGPGTRLTVT.

V gene TRBV2 combines with J gene TRBJ2-7, with TRBD2 matching 7 bases. V gave up 3 bases and J gave up 6 bases; unmatched junction bases: 5. Germline V gene lookup returns CDR1 SNHLY and CDR2 FYNNEI. This CDR3 has 13 amino acids. The CDR3 coding sequence is TGTGCCAGCAGTGATAAGAGCGGGATCGAGCAGTACTTC. Translated: CASSDKSGIEQYF. Full variable domain (outside the CDR3, taken from reference TRBV2 and TRBJ2-7): EPEVTQTPSHQVTQMGQEVILRCVPISNHLYFYWYRQILGQKVEFLVSFYNNEISEKSEIFDDQFSVERPDGSNFTLKIRSTKLEDSAMYFCASSDKSGIEQYFGPGTRLTVT.

The V call is TRBV7-2, the J call TRBJ2-4, with no clear D. The germline V gene has CDR1 SGHTA and CDR2 FQGNSA. The V end was cut by 5 bases, the J end by 4 bases, with 12 bases between. The CDR3 runs to 14 residues. CDR3 sequence reads: CASSPGDFKNIQYF. The CDR3 DNA sequence: TGTGCCAGCAGCCCCGGAGACTTTAAAAACATTCAGTACTTC.

CDR3 loop: CASSQDGLVYEQYF. The CDR3 nucleotides are TGCGCCAGCAGCCAAGACGGACTAGTCTACGAGCAGTACTTC. This chain links TRBV4-1 with TRBJ2-7; 7 bases align to TRBD2. The junction had 2 bases not matched to a gene; V was cut back by 0 bases and J by 3 bases. Per germline, CDR1 MGHRA and CDR2 YSYEKL. The CDR3 has 14 amino acids.

J is TRBJ1-3 and V is TRBV28, with 8 nucleotides matching TRBD1. The CDR3 is made up of 16 amino acids. Germline lookup yields CDR1 MDHEN and CDR2 SYDVKM. Trimming cost V 6 bases and J 3 bases; bases outside gene matches: 10. The DNA for the CDR3 is TGTGCCAGCAGATCCAATGACAGGGGAATTGGAAACACCATATATTTT. Amino acids: CASRSNDRGIGNTIYF.

The genes are TRBV6-5 and TRBJ2-5, with D possibly matching TRBD1 (5 bases). In germline, CDR1 is MNHEY, CDR2 SVGAGI. The CDR3 is made up of 14 amino acids. Trimming pared 10 bases from V and 5 bases from J, leaving 20 bases between. In DNA, the CDR3 is TGTGCCACCAGCCTACAGGCCGCTGCGGAGACCCAGTACTTC. Translating gives CATSLQAAAETQYF.

In its sample, this clone is medium-sized (0.01 to 0.1%). The CDR3 sequence is CASSPRDRGRVGYGYTF. DNA of the CDR3: TGCGCCAGCAGCCCCCGGGACAGGGGGCGGGTTGGCTATGGCTACACCTTC. This chain uses TRBV5-1 with TRBJ1-2; 12 nucleotides agree with TRBD1. V gave up 4 bases and J gave up 4 bases; unmatched junction bases: 11. Germline-derived CDR1 and CDR2 are SGHRS and YFSETQ. The length of the CDR3 is 17 residues.

Only one count was recorded for this clone. The chain employs TRBV7-2 and TRBJ2-3, with D possibly TRBD2 on 6 matching bases. In germline, CDR1 is SGHTA, CDR2 FQGNSA. Trimming left V 5 bases short and J 4 bases short, with 13 bases between. The CDR3 extends over 14 amino acids. The CDR3 DNA reads TGTGCCAGCAGCGGGGGACTCCGCCCAGATACGCAGTATTTT. Its translation: CASSGGLRPDTQYF.

This chain uses TRBV19 with TRBJ1-2, with a weak D call TRBD1 (6 bases). The CDR3 length is 14 residues. Trimming removed 6 bases at V and 8 bases at J, with 19 bases between. The germline V gene has CDR1 LNHDA and CDR2 SQIVND (reference sequence). CDR3 protein: CASRDQGQHRGYTF. CDR3 sequence (DNA): TGTGCCAGTAGAGACCAGGGACAACATCGGGGCTACACCTTC.

The chain joins TRBV6-1 to TRBJ1-5, with TRBD1 matching over 7 bases. The germline V gene encodes CDR1 MNHNS and CDR2 SASEGT. J was trimmed by 4 bases and V by 10 bases; bases with no gene match: 10. This CDR3 is 14 amino acids long. The CDR3, as DNA: TGTGCCACCAACGAAGGGACAGCTAATCAGCCCCAGCATTTT. Translated, it gives CATNEGTANQPQHF.

The chain has TRBV28 and TRBJ1-2; TRBD1 might be the D (5 bases). V was shortened by 7 bases and J by 0 bases, with 12 bases between the two germline ends. This CDR3 has 14 residues. The germline V gene encodes CDR1 MDHEN and CDR2 SYDVKM. CDR3 DNA: TGTGCCAGCAAAACCGGGACCTCTAACTATGGCTACACCTTC. The encoded protein is CASKTGTSNYGYTF.

This clone was recorded many times. DNA of the CDR3: TGTGCCAGCACGAATCGACTACCCAATGAGCAGTTCTTC. This codes for CASTNRLPNEQFF. The chain couples TRBV28 to TRBJ2-1, with a tentative D call TRBD2 (5 bases). The V end lost 7 bases, the J end lost 6 bases, and 13 bases lay between the germline ends. CDR1 is MDHEN and CDR2 is SYDVKM in the germline V gene. The CDR3 runs to 13 residues.

The chain couples TRBV11-1 to TRBJ1-1, with 7 nucleotides matching TRBD1. Germline values: CDR1 SGHAT, CDR2 FQDESV (reference sequence). The CDR3 runs 16 residues. V gave up 5 bases and J gave up 0 bases; unmatched junction bases: 9. Here the CDR3 reads CASSTRRQGLNTEAFF. The CDR3 DNA is TGTGCCAGCAGCACTAGAAGACAGGGATTGAACACTGAAGCTTTCTTT.

This clone was seen more than once but under ten times. The chain carries TRBV19 and TRBJ2-7, with D possibly TRBD1 on 6 matching bases. This CDR3 has 14 residues. The V gene lost 3 bases and the J gene lost 7 bases, with 16 bases spanning the gap. From germline, CDR1 is LNHDA and CDR2 SQIVND (reference sequence). CDR3 in amino acids: CASSILQGKGEQYF. CDR3 nucleotides: TGTGCCAGTAGTATTTTACAGGGAAAAGGGGAGCAGTACTTC.

This clone appeared once. This chain links TRBV18 with TRBJ1-5; 11 bases are shared with TRBD1. The germline V gene has CDR1 KGHSH and CDR2 LQKENI. CDR3 length: 15 amino acids. V was clipped by 6 bases and J by 2 bases; unmatched bases: 3. The DNA of the CDR3 is TGTGCCAGCTCCCGGGACAGGGGGGGCAATCAGCCCCAGCATTTT. It codes for CASSRDRGGNQPQHF.

The gene calls are TRBV6-6 and TRBJ2-2; D may match TRBD1 or TRBD2 (6 bases each). Per germline, CDR1 MNHNY and CDR2 SVGAGI (reference sequence). CDR3 length equals 15 residues. V lost 2 bases and J 5 bases, leaving 12 bases between the germline ends. CDR3 in amino acids: CASSYEGGQTGELFF. In nucleotides, the CDR3 is TGTGCCAGCAGTTACGAGGGGGGCCAAACCGGGGAGCTGTTTTTT.

In this sample, this clone turned up a few times. This sequence joins TRBV5-1 and TRBJ1-2; 8 bases match TRBD1. This CDR3 is built from 14 residues. Looked up from germline, CDR1 is SGHRS and CDR2 is YFSETQ. Losses at the gene ends were 4 bases for V and 3 bases for J; bases not matched to a gene: 5. CDR3 sequence reads: CASSTGQAYYGYTF. Written as DNA, the CDR3 is TGCGCCAGCAGCACGGGACAGGCCTACTATGGCTACACCTTC.

V gene TRBV7-2 combines with J gene TRBJ2-5; 7 bases map to TRBD2. Trimming at V came to 1 base and at J to 5 bases, leaving 7 bases not matched to a gene. The germline V gene encodes CDR1 SGHTA and CDR2 FQGNSA. The CDR3 is made up of 15 amino acids. The DNA of the CDR3 is TGTGCCAGCAGCTTAGGAGCAGCGGGAAGGGAGACCCAGTACTTC. Amino acids: CASSLGAAGRETQYF.

The rearrangement uses TRBV5-4 and TRBJ2-7; a possible D gene is TRBD1 (6 bases). CDR3 size: 16 residues. Trimming shortened V by 0 bases and J by 0 bases, and 13 bases separated the two germline ends. The V gene's germline CDR1 is SGHNT and CDR2 YYREEE (reference sequence). DNA of the CDR3: TGTGCCAGCAGCTTGGTTAACAGGGCCCTCTCCTACGAGCAGTACTTC. It yields the protein CASSLVNRALSYEQYF. The full variable domain, rest sourced from reference TRBV5-4 and TRBJ2-7, is ETGVTQSPTHLIKTRGQQVTLRCSSQSGHNTVSWYQQALGQGPQFIFQYYREEENGRGNFPPRFSGLQFPNYSSELNVNALELDDSALYLCASSLVNRALSYEQYFGPGTRLTVT.

J is TRBJ2-1 and V is TRBV28; D is undetermined. The ends were cut back, 3 bases at V and 9 bases at J, with 9 bases in the middle. The CDR3 spans 12 residues. Per the germline V gene, CDR1 is MDHEN and CDR2 is SYDVKM. The CDR3 here is CASSFSRAEQFF. CDR3 DNA: TGTGCCAGCAGTTTCAGCCGCGCTGAGCAGTTCTTC.